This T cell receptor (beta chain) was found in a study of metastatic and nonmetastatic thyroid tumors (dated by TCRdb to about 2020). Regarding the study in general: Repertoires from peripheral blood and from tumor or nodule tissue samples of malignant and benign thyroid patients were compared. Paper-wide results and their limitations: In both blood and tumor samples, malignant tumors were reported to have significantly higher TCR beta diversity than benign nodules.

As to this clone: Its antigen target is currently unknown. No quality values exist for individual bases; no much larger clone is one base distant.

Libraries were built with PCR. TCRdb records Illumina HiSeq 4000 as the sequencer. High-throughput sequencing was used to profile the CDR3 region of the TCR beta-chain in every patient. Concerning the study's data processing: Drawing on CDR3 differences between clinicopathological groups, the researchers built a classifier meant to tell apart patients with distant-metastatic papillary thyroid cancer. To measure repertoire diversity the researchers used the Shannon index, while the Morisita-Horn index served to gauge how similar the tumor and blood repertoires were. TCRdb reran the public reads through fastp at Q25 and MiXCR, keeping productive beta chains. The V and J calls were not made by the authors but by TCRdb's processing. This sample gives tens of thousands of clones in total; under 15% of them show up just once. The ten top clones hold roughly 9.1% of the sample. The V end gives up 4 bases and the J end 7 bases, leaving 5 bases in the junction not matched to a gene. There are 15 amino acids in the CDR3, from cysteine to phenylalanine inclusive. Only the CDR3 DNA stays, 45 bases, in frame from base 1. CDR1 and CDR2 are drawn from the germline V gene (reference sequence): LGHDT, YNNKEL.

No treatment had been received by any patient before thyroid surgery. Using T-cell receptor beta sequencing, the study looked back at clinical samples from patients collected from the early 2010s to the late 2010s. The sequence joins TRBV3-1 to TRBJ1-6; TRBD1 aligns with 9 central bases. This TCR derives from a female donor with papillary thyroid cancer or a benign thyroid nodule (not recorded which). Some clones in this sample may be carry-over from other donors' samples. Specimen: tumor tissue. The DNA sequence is TGTGCCAGCAGCCCCGGGACAGGGATAAATTCACCCCTCCACTTT. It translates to CASSPGTGINSPLHF.